The T cell receptor beta chain under discussion was sequenced for a study of cytomegalovirus exposure and HLA in healthy donors (dated by TCRdb to 2017 to 2019). Concerning the study at large: In an earlier analysis of about 560 of the donors, 276 Gb of sequence data and just under 120 million unique TCR beta sequences from about 180 million T cells were reported. An early release that covered about 640 HLA-typed donors contained around 300 gigabases of sequencing data and tens of millions of unique TCR sequences. Among the roughly 430 genotyped donors, around 81% belonged to the genetic ancestry cluster associated with self-reported Caucasian donors. The study aimed to test whether cataloging public T cell receptors could reveal signatures of past pathogen exposure. The T cell repertoires of 666 subjects were profiled by immunosequencing and related to cytomegalovirus serostatus. A separate validation cohort of more than 100 different subjects was used in addition to the roughly 620-subject first cohort. To predict cytomegalovirus infection status, the study combined high-throughput TCR immunosequencing, statistical association of individual TCRs with disease status, and machine learning. A later analysis re-analyzed previously published TCR beta repertoires from 600 to 850 donors and added high-resolution HLA genotyping to study TCR occurrence patterns. Rather than using new phenotypic data, the later analysis identified candidate immune exposures from TCR beta sequences and from how often those sequences occurred across donors. To decide whether each TCR beta V gene segment behaved as functional or pseudogenic, an earlier analysis of several hundred of the donors relied on high-throughput TCR beta sequencing. Donor age, sex, ethnicity and CMV serostatus were compiled together with the repertoire data. Genome-wide SNP genotypes for about 65% of the 666 donors were used in a later genetic analysis, which treated that subset as a discovery cohort. Every repertoire in the discovery cohort had been generated on one and the same sequencing platform. HLA typing covered class I and class II loci at four-digit resolution. Typing coverage differed by locus: A, B, C, DRB1 and DQB1 were typed in about 620-630 donors, DQA1 in 500 to 550, DPA1 in 600 to 610, and DPB1 in 450 to 480. Roughly five DR-DQ haplotypes were handled as single units for association and clustering because linkage in the cohort was strong. Among roughly 400 genotyped donors of the cohort, an average of about 240,000 unique TCR beta nucleotide sequences were sequenced per donor, roughly a sixth of them non-productive.

Paper-wide results and their limitations: Because counts were too low, about 18 rarely observed V segments, including chromosome 9 orphons, were excluded from the earlier analysis of 587 of the donors. Some IMGT-functional V segments, including TRBV6-2 and TRBV6-3, could not be told apart with the 87-base-pair reads, so those segments were excluded. A group of highly shared sequence variants was considered likely to be a technical artifact of the sequencing pipeline. A later analysis associated 16,951 TCR beta sequences with specific HLA alleles at a false discovery rate of 0.05. Presence/absence analyses assumed roughly uniform sequencing depth across donors, an assumption that may not hold. The classifier was reported to diagnose cytomegalovirus status with high specificity and sensitivity in both the original and validation cohorts. In a later analysis, TCR association rates were found to vary across HLA loci, with the most associated TCRs seen for DRB1 alleles and the fewest for HLA-C alleles. Strong co-occurrence of HLA alleles, especially DR and DQ, made assigning TCR associations to individual alleles difficult. For the cohort, immune exposure information was limited to CMV serostatus. Linkage disequilibrium might explain the correlated functional status among segregating V segments, but an unknown experimental factor could not be ruled out. A later genetic analysis associated a missense DCLRE1C variant with V-gene and J-gene trimming of TCR beta chains, and an independent cohort replicated the association. Because HLA typing was unavailable for some donors at each locus, only the typed subset was used in association tests. This cohort had only TCR beta chains sequenced, and the lack of alpha or paired-chain data limited which features could be detected. In the study, around 160 TCR beta chains were listed as associated with cytomegalovirus. In an earlier analysis of fewer than 750 of the donors, most TCR beta V segments were observed in productive rearrangements about 87% or about 30% of the time, broadly matching IMGT annotations. A further reported finding was that TCR beta sequences accurately predicted the HLA-A and HLA-B alleles for most subjects in the first cohort. In a later analysis, several top co-occurrence clusters were reported to appear linked to parvovirus B19, influenza, CMV and Epstein-Barr virus. Most CMV-associated TCR beta chains appeared to be HLA-restricted in a later analysis, and the HLA associations seemed to be driven largely by CMV exposure. While some public TCRs were present in many individuals, most TCR sequences turned up only very rarely across donors. In a later genetic analysis, fewer N-insertions in productive TCRs were reported among donors in an Asian-associated ancestry cluster than the approximately 630-donor mean. Compared with equally common non-associated chains, HLA-associated TCR beta chains in a later analysis were more clonally expanded and had lower generation probabilities. It was suggested by the authors that the approach could potentially be generalized to other disease states and immunological phenotypes. In vitro tests confirmed that three of the cytomegalovirus-associated TCR beta chains recognize cytomegalovirus antigens.

This clone was counted a single time. The clone's antigen remains unknown. No quality values exist for individual bases; no much larger clone is one base distant. CDR1 SEHNR and CDR2 FQNEAQ are derived from the germline V gene (reference sequence). Deletion took 3 bases off V and 2 bases off J, with a span of 11 bases between the germline ends. The CDR3 measures 14 amino acids from cysteine to phenylalanine. Just CDR3 DNA is preserved here, 42 bases in frame from base 1. The receptor library was made with the immunoSEQ multiplex PCR assay. For the multiplex PCR, a mixture combining 60 forward primers for TCR Vbeta segments and 13 reverse primers for TCR Jbeta segments was used. The CDR3 region of rearranged TCR beta genes was amplified from genomic DNA with a multiplex PCR assay. Amplified TCR beta libraries were sequenced as 87-base-pair reads on the Illumina HiSeq System. Per the original workflow: In a later analysis, roughly 80 million unique TCR beta chains were counted across the roughly 610 repertoires, and roughly 9.9 million of these chains were shared by at least two donors. A nearest-neighbor algorithm error-corrected the raw reads and collapsed the reads into unique sequences, merging closely related sequences to remove PCR and sequencing errors. To assign V, D and J gene segments, CDR3 sequences were aligned to IMGT reference sequences. Each retained sequence needed at least a six-nucleotide match to both a V gene segment and a J gene segment. Rearrangements were classified as productive when the CDR3 lacked stop codons and remained in frame with V and J, and all other rearrangements were classified as non-productive. CDR3 was defined by IMGT convention, running from the second conserved V-encoded cysteine to the conserved J-encoded phenylalanine. The earlier analysis of around 640 of the donors excluded sequences that lacked an unambiguous match to a single V gene segment. In an earlier analysis of approximately 550 of the donors, V segments were called functional above 56.7% productive rearrangements and were called segregating when the between-donor standard deviation exceeded 5%. To diagnose cytomegalovirus status from the catalog of TCR beta chain sequences, a statistical classification framework was built. A later analysis assigned V and J genes by comparing TCR nucleotide sequences with IMGT/GENE-DB human TR gene sequences. The TCRdist pipeline was used in a later analysis to assign CDR3 sequences and most-parsimonious VDJ recombination scenarios. A later analysis defined each TCR beta chain by its CDR3 amino acid sequence plus V-gene family, and excluded reads lacking a unique V-gene family. In a later analysis, around 650 highly shared, low-generation-probability nucleotide sequences were removed to address suspected cross-contamination and a sequencing artifact. A later analysis calculated a clonal expansion index for each public chain from normalized within-repertoire ranks of inferred template counts. A later analysis computed generation probabilities with a VDJ recombination model fitted to out-of-frame rearrangements, and checked the results against IGoR. Hypergeometric tests were used in a later analysis to score TCR-TCR, TCR-HLA and TCR-CMV co-occurrence, with a repertoire-size bias correction applied to the TCR pairs. To estimate false discovery rates, a later analysis permuted the HLA or CMV assignments 20 times. In a later analysis, co-occurring TCRs were grouped using DBSCAN, with TCRdist sequence similarity added in when clustering inside HLA-allele-positive subsets. Co-occurrence clustering excluded repertoires with fewer than 30,000 or more than 120,000 public chains, plus five with anomalous nucleotide sharing. TCRdb took over this immuneACCESS table, retaining in-frame rearrangements with V and J assigned. Such tables are incomplete; in checked studies, under half of the missing clones stem from an unresolved V gene, and the remainder is unexplained. V, J and clone size are taken as reported in that table, and D and trimming were inferred from the DNA itself. This sample gives roughly 110,000 clones in total; roughly 82% of them show up just once. The biggest ten clones account for roughly 4.2% of the sample.

The cohort consisted of 600 to 700 healthy bone marrow donors. At the time of sampling, all cohort members were nominally healthy, though unrecorded immune exposures were likely present. The donor was CMV seronegative and was included in the group of a few hundred seronegative cohort members. A peripheral blood sample was collected from each donor, and TCR beta sequencing was performed on peripheral blood mononuclear cells. Genomic DNA was extracted from the blood cell samples with the Qiagen DNeasy Blood Extraction Kit. This sequence uses TRBV7-9 and TRBJ2-7; confidence is insufficient to name the D gene. Sequenced input: PBMCs. The TCR originated in a male donor in good health and CMV-seronegative. The CDR3 region: CASSFAGLPYEQYF. The DNA sequence follows: TGTGCCAGCAGCTTCGCCGGGTTACCCTACGAGCAGTACTTC. When the CDR3 is completed using the reference TRBV7-9 and TRBJ2-7 genes on either side, the full variable domain is DTGVSQNPRHKITKRGQNVTFRCDPISEHNRLYWYRQTLGQGPEFLTYFQNEAQLEKSRLLSDRFSAERPKGSFSTLEIQRTEQGDSAMYLCASSFAGLPYEQYFGPGTRLTVT.